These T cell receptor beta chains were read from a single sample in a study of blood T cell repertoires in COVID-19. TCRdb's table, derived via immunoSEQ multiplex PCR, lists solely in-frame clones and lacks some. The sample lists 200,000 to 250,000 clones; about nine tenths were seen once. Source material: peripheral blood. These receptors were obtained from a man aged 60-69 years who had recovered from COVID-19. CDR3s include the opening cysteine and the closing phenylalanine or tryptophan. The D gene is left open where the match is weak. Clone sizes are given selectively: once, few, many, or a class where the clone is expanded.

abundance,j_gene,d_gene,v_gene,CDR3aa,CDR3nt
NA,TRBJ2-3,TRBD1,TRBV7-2,CASSLIQGADTQYF,TGTGCCAGCAGCTTAATACAGGGGGCTGATACGCAGTATTTT
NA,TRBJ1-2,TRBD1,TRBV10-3,CAISGQGAMDYGYTF,TGTGCCATCAGCGGACAGGGGGCGATGGACTATGGCTACACCTTC
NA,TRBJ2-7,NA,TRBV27,CASSLKPGGYYEQYF,TGTGCCAGCAGTTTAAAACCCGGAGGTTACTACGAGCAGTACTTC
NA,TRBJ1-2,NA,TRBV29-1,CSVVRDYYGYTF,TGCAGCGTTGTGCGGGACTACTATGGCTACACCTTC
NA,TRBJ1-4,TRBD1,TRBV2,CASSGQGGEKLFF,TGTGCCAGCAGCGGACAGGGGGGTGAAAAACTGTTTTTT
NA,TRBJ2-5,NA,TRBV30,CAWAGETQYF,TGTGCCTGGGCGGGGGAGACCCAGTACTTC
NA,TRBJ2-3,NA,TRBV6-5,CASSFRGGAYTDTQYF,TGTGCCAGCAGTTTTCGAGGGGGGGCTTACACAGATACGCAGTATTTT
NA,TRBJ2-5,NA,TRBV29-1,CSVEQVVPSETQYF,TGCAGCGTAGAACAGGTAGTACCTTCAGAGACCCAGTACTTC
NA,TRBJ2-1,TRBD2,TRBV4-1,CASSQEGGLAGDNEQFF,TGCGCCAGCAGCCAAGAAGGCGGACTAGCGGGGGACAATGAGCAGTTCTTC
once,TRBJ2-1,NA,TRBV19,CASSITPYNEQFF,TGTGCCAGTAGTATCACTCCCTACAATGAGCAGTTCTTC
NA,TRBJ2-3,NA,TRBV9,CASSATAIEDTQYF,TGTGCCAGCAGCGCCACCGCCATAGAAGATACGCAGTATTTT
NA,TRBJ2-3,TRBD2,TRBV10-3,CAIRAFSGGARDTQYF,TGTGCCATCAGGGCCTTTAGCGGGGGGGCCAGGGATACGCAGTATTTT
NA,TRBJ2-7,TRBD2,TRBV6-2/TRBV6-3,CASSYPSGSSYEQYF,TGTGCCAGCAGTTACCCTAGCGGGAGCTCCTACGAGCAGTACTTC